What follows is one T cell receptor beta chain and its context. Its antigen remains unknown. The CDR3 is made up of 17 amino acids. V shed 1 base, J shed 6 bases, and the junction held 9 bases outside the gene matches. The germline V gene has CDR1 SGHNT and CDR2 YENEEA. This sample was included in a study of T cell responses to AZD1222 COVID-19 vaccine. The data were produced by immunoSEQ multiplex PCR, yet TCRdb's version contains in-frame clones alone and is incomplete. There are 150,000 to 200,000 clones in the sample; nearly 95% occur only once, and about 1.9% lies in the top ten. Analyses pooled second doses at about 4 or about 12 weeks. The study's findings and limits: Mostly white British, mostly female donors; authors suggested clonal diversity may be underestimated. Dominant at 160-218 and 743-854, vaccine-associated CD4 TCRs also spanned spike.

This TCR came from an adult who received the AZD1222 COVID-19 vaccine. The V call is TRBV11-3, the J call TRBJ1-1, with 12 bases lining up with TRBD1. Specimen: peripheral blood, collected 28 days after the second AZD1222 dose. The CDR3 DNA is TGTGCCAGCAGCTTAGGGGGGACAGGGGGCTCAGTTCCTGAAGCTTTCTTT. This gives the protein CASSLGGTGGSVPEAFF. Combining the CDR3 with reference TRBV11-3 and TRBJ1-1 gives the whole variable domain EAGVVQSPRYKIIEKKQPVAFWCNPISGHNTLYWYLQNLGQGPELLIRYENEEAVDDSQLPKDRFSAERLKGVDSTLKIQPAELGDSAVYLCASSLGGTGGSVPEAFFGQGTRLTVV.